This T cell receptor (beta chain) was found in a study of blood T cell repertoires in COVID-19. The wider study: Spain, Italy and the United States supplied samples that represented acute and convalescent COVID-19. T cells, B-cell-depleted T cells, or PBMCs provided the cDNA or gDNA that served as material.

Original handling: Nucleated cell counts were estimated from reference gene primer amplification. Sequencing was performed with immunoSEQ multiplex PCR; in TCRdb, only in-frame clones are kept and a portion is missing. For V, J and clone size, that table is used; D and trimming come from the DNA. Of some 170,000 clones in the sample, about nine tenths were seen once. The J segment lost 2 bases and the V segment lost 4 bases, leaving 18 bases of the junction unmatched. Germline V CDR1 and CDR2: SGHRS, YFSETQ. The CDR3 is 21 amino acids. This sequence originates from a man between 60 and 75 years old with active or convalescent COVID-19. The chain combines TRBV5-1 with TRBJ2-1, with TRBD2 matching 13 bases. Sequenced: peripheral blood. The CDR3 DNA sequence: TGCGCCAGCAGCGCCCCCCGGACTAGCGGGAGATTGAGGATCACCTACAATGAGCAGTTCTTC. Encoded protein: CASSAPRTSGRLRITYNEQFF.